Shown below are 3 T cell receptor beta chains from a single sample sequenced in a study of shared clonotypes between healthy human individuals. Naive CD8 populations comprised CD45RO-negative cells positively selected for CCR7, excluding terminally differentiated effector memory CD45RA+ cells. Here immunoSEQ multiplex PCR was the method, and the copy in TCRdb shows in-frame clones only, minus some. Of some 2.1 million clones listed, just over 90% are singletons. Sequencing was performed on naive CD8+ T cells from PBMCs. Receptor source: a man aged 18 to 29 in good health. Some clones in this sample may be carry-over from other donors' samples.

The chain uses TRBV4-1 and TRBJ2-3, with D perhaps matching TRBD1 (6 bases). Germline V CDR1 and CDR2: MGHRA, YSYEKL. The CDR3 loop spans 16 amino acids. V was clipped by 0 bases and J by 3 bases, with 13 bases between them. CDR3: CASSQEFRGQTDTQYF. In DNA form, the CDR3 reads TGCGCCAGCAGCCAAGAGTTCAGGGGCCAAACAGATACGCAGTATTTT.

This rearrangement joins TRBV7-2 to TRBJ2-7; TRBD2 aligns across 9 bases. The J segment lost 1 base and the V segment lost 3 bases, leaving 10 bases of the junction unmatched. This CDR3 contains 17 residues. CDR1 is SGHTA and CDR2 is FQGNSA in the germline V gene. The CDR3, as DNA: TGTGCCAGCAGCTTCGGGCCCCGGACTAGCGTATCCTACGAGCAGTACTTC. Translating gives CASSFGPRTSVSYEQYF.

This chain uses TRBV4-3 with TRBJ2-7; D ambiguous. Trimming left V 0 bases short and J 3 bases short, with 9 bases between. The length of the CDR3 is 14 residues. CDR1 and CDR2 (germline): LGHNA, YSLEER. The CDR3: CASSQEARYYEQYF. For the CDR3, the DNA is TGCGCCAGCAGCCAAGAGGCCCGGTACTACGAGCAGTACTTC.